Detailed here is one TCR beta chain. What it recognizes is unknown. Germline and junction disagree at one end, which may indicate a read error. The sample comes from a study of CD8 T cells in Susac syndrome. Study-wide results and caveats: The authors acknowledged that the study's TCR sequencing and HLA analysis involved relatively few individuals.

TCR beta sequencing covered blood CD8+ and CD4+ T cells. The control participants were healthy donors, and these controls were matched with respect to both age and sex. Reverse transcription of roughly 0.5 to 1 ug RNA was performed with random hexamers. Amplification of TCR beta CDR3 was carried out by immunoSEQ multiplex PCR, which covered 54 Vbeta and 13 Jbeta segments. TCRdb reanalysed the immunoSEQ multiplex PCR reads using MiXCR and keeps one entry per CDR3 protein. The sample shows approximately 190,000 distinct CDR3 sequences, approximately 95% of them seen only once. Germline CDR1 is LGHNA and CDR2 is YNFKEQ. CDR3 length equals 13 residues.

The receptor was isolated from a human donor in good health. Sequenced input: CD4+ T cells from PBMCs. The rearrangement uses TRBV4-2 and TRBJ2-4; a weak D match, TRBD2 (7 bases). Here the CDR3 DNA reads TGTGCCAGCAACCAAAAGGGGGGGGACATTCAGTACTTC. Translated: CASNQKGGDIQYF.